The source of this TCR beta chain is a study of T-cell reconstitution after alpha-beta-depleted transplantation in children (dated by TCRdb to 2016 to 2017). A note on the overall study: T-cell immune reconstitution after TCRalphabeta/CD19-depleted allogeneic hematopoietic cell transplantation in children was quantitatively tracked in the study by means of TCR repertoire profiling.

Libraries were constructed by PCR. TCRdb names Illumina HiSeq 2500 as the instrument used. TCR libraries were prepared with molecular barcoding, using unique molecular identifiers to normalize TCRbeta repertoire quantification. TCRdb's own reprocessing of the public reads used fastp at Q25 and MiXCR and kept productive beta chains. One record per CDR3 amino acid sequence lists the most common genes and DNA. The table for this sample lists about 230,000 distinct CDR3 sequences; around 12% of them were counted only once. Together, the top ten hold around 2.8% of the sample. This clonotype occurred many times. There is no known antigen for this receptor. One base away there is no much larger clone; base qualities are not given. The V end gives up 5 bases and the J end 8 bases, leaving 13 bases in the junction not matched to a gene. Taken from cysteine to phenylalanine, the CDR3 has 15 residues. Here the CDR3 DNA is all that survives: 45 bases in frame from base 1. The germline V gene supplies CDR1 MDHEN and CDR2 SYDVKM.

Here the chain combines TRBV28 and TRBJ2-3; 7 bases in the middle match TRBD2. The starting material was PBMCs from the stem cell graft donor, obtained from the stem cell graft. This sequence originates from a human donor who donated a stem cell graft to a child with acute lymphoblastic leukemia. The DNA sequence is given as TGTGCCAGCAGTGACCCAGCGGGGCTCGGGCGTACGCAGTATTTT. This encodes CASSDPAGLGRTQYF.